This T cell receptor beta chain is from a study of OX40 agonist ivuxolimab in advanced cancers. Background for the entire study: Ivuxolimab was an agonistic, fully human IgG2 monoclonal antibody directed against OX40 (CD134), a costimulatory receptor. Intravenous ivuxolimab was administered to patients every 2 weeks at six dose levels: 0.01, 0.1, 0.3, 1.5, 3 and 10 mg/kg. Among the roughly 50 dose-escalation patients, about 19 had hepatocellular carcinoma, around 15 melanoma, 9 renal cell carcinoma and 9 head and neck cancer. The dose-escalation cohort was 80% to 90% male with a mean age of approximately 60 years, ranging from roughly 23 to 90. Patients were allowed to have had prior anti-PD-1, anti-PD-L1 or anti-CTLA-4 therapy, and 40% of the dose-escalation patients had previously received checkpoint inhibitors. Partial responses occurred in three dose-escalation patients, of whom one had hepatocellular carcinoma and two had cutaneous melanoma. The point of sequencing TCRbeta in the periphery was to test whether ivuxolimab changed TCR sequence diversity and drove clonal T-cell expansion. The monotherapy dose-escalation portion (N = 52 patients) of the phase I ivuxolimab trial is reported in the paper. General findings and caveats noted by the study authors: In the 0.1-3.0 mg/kg groups, partial responders had among the lowest normalized peripheral clonal expansion, particularly in CD8+ T cells. Antigen specificity was not determined for the clonally expanded peripheral T cells. Low levels of normalized T-cell clonal expansion were also seen in some nonresponding patients. At doses of 0.1 to 3.0 mg/kg, clonal expansion of both CD4+ and CD8+ blood T cells was observed from baseline to week 6. After ivuxolimab, expanded clones were on average more numerous among CD8+ T cells than among CD4+ T cells.

In regard to this clone: The target of this receptor is not known. Base quality data are lacking; no much larger clone is found one base away.

The trial excluded patients who had a history of autoimmune disease or were on systemic immunosuppression. Peripheral blood for TCR sequencing was collected from all dose cohorts at baseline, on cycle 4 day 1, and on cycle 7 day 1. The samples were taken from a phase I, first-in-human, multicenter, open-label dose-escalation trial of ivuxolimab. Adults with locally advanced or metastatic head and neck squamous cell, hepatocellular, melanoma or renal cell carcinoma were enrolled in the trial. CD4+ and CD8+ T cells were sorted separately from peripheral blood before TCR sequencing. The junction shows trimming of 1 base on V and 5 bases on J, and the gene matches do not reach 4 bases of it. The germline V gene provides CDR1 MGHRA and CDR2 YSYEKL. Taken from cysteine to phenylalanine, the CDR3 has 15 residues. Only the CDR3 part of the read is kept: 45 bases, read in frame from the first base. To sequence the TCRbeta CDR3 region, genomic DNA was isolated from the sorted cells. The immunoSEQ Assay was used for sequencing of TCRbeta CDR3 regions. The clones in this table, taken by TCRdb from immuneACCESS, are in-frame only. Not every clone is retained; where verified, under half of the shortfall comes from an unresolved V gene, and the cause of the rest is unknown. The sample table holds tens of thousands of clones, of which 85% to 90% were seen once. 0.4% to 0.55% of the sample is held by the ten biggest clonotypes.

The chain is assembled from TRBV4-1 and TRBJ2-5; 10 junctional bases match TRBD1. Sample: CD4+ or CD8+ T cells sorted from blood, taken in a trial of the OX40 agonist ivuxolimab. The sequence was collected from an adult with an advanced solid tumor such as melanoma, head and neck, liver or kidney cancer. Read as DNA, the sequence is TGCGCCAGCAGCCAAGCGGACAGGGGGGTCGAGACCCAGTACTTC. This translates into CASSQADRGVETQYF.